The clone carrying this T cell receptor (beta chain) appeared many times. This record comes from a study of T cells in Graves' hyperthyroidism and ophthalmopathy. The junction had 7 bases not matched to a gene; V was cut back by 4 bases and J by 7 bases. This CDR3 spans 15 amino acids. CDR1 is LGHDT, CDR2 YNNKEL, per germline (reference sequence). Using RNA transcripts as the source, TCR beta CDR3 regions were amplified. In the first-round RT-PCR of the TCR CDR3, the HTBI primer set was used. TCRdb reanalysed the multiplex PCR reads using MiXCR and keeps one entry per CDR3 protein. Here the sample spans about 420,000 distinct CDR3 sequences, approximately 14% being singletons.

The source of this sequence is a woman under 30 with Graves' hyperthyroidism. Material: blood. The chain carries TRBV3-1 and TRBJ1-5; TRBD1 aligns across 10 bases. CDR3 nucleotide sequence: TGTGCCAGCAGCCCTGTCAGGACAGGGGGGCAGCCCCAGCATTTT. Residues: CASSPVRTGGQPQHF.